This T cell receptor beta chain was identified during a study of T cell responses to AZD1222 COVID-19 vaccine. Generated by immunoSEQ multiplex PCR, the TCRdb table keeps only in-frame clones and is missing some. The table has fewer than 85,000 clones, around nine tenths seen once. V was clipped by 4 bases and J by 5 bases, with 20 bases between them. The CDR3 spans 15 residues. Germline lookup yields CDR1 SQVTM and CDR2 ANQGSEA. The source material was peripheral blood, sampled 28 days after the second AZD1222 dose. V usage is TRBV29-1 and J usage is TRBJ1-2, with D possibly TRBD1 on 6 matching bases. The sequence was collected from an adult who received the AZD1222 COVID-19 vaccine. The CDR3 DNA follows: TGCAGCGTTGCGGTGGGTAGGGAACAGGGTTATGGCTACACCTTC. As protein: CSVAVGREQGYGYTF.